This passage covers 8 T cell receptor beta chains from one sample sequenced in a study of blood T cell repertoires in COVID-19. Repertoires were generated with immunoSEQ multiplex PCR, while TCRdb's copy carries only in-frame clones and drops some. The table records about 210,000 clones, just over 85% of them present only once. Sequencing input: PBMCs or T cells enriched from blood (not recorded which). All receptors come from a woman in her 40s with acute COVID-19.

The V and J genes are TRBV28 and TRBJ1-3, with D possibly being TRBD1 (6 bases). The germline V gene has CDR1 MDHEN and CDR2 SYDVKM. V gave up 2 bases and J gave up 1 base, with 9 bases separating them. This CDR3 spans 15 amino acids. DNA for the CDR3: TGTGCCAGCAGTTTAGGGGGCTGGTCTGGAAACACCATATATTTT. The encoded protein is CASSLGGWSGNTIYF.

The chain employs TRBV4-1 and TRBJ1-1; D may be TRBD1 (6 bases). Germline V gene data show CDR1 as MGHRA and CDR2 as YSYEKL. The V and J ends lost 2 bases and 4 bases respectively, with 26 bases between them. The CDR3 loop spans 19 amino acids. The DNA for the CDR3 is TGCGCCAGCAGCCAATATTGGGGAGGGGGAGCGGGGTCGAGCACTGAAGCTTTCTTT. Translating it yields CASSQYWGGGAGSSTEAFF.

Worth noting for this clone: The sample contains more than one DNA sequence encoding this CDR3. This chain uses TRBV28 with TRBJ2-7; D call uncertain. The V end lost 4 bases, the J end lost 2 bases, and 6 bases lay between the germline ends. The CDR3 length is 12 residues. In germline, CDR1 is MDHEN, CDR2 SYDVKM. CDR3 residues: CASSSETYEQYF. CDR3 DNA: TGTGCCAGCAGTTCCGAGACCTACGAGCAGTACTTC.

The gene calls are TRBV11-2 and TRBJ2-7; D might be TRBD2 (5 bases). Between the trimmed V and J ends, which lost 3 bases and 6 bases, there was a span of 15 bases. From germline, CDR1 is SGHAT and CDR2 FQNNGV. The CDR3 consists of 14 residues. The CDR3 region has the DNA TGTGCCAGCAGCTTCCTACTAGAGGTCACCGAGCAGTACTTC. It translates to CASSFLLEVTEQYF.

The chain uses TRBV27 and TRBJ2-7; TRBD1 is a possible D gene (6 bases). Germline V gene data show CDR1 as MNHEY and CDR2 as SMNVEV (reference sequence). The CDR3 extends over 12 amino acids. Trimming cost V 8 bases and J 6 bases, with 14 bases left between them. As DNA, the CDR3 is TGTGCCAGCCTCTCAAAGGGGGTCGAGCAGTACTTC. Its protein is CASLSKGVEQYF.

The chain combines TRBV18 with TRBJ1-1, with D tentatively TRBD1 (6 bases). V was clipped by 5 bases and J by 1 base, with 17 bases between them. Germline lookup yields CDR1 KGHSH and CDR2 LQKENI. CDR3 length equals 16 residues. The CDR3 coding sequence is TGTGCCAGCTCAGAACAGGGTGTGGCGAAGAACACTGAAGCTTTCTTT. It specifies CASSEQGVAKNTEAFF.

The chain carries TRBV18 and TRBJ2-1; 8 bases map to TRBD2. This CDR3 comprises 14 residues. The junction had 7 bases not matched to a gene; V was cut back by 6 bases and J by 6 bases. The germline gives CDR1 KGHSH, CDR2 LQKENI. CDR3 bases: TGTGCCAGCTCCCAAATAACTAGCGGCAATGAGCAGTTCTTC. This encodes CASSQITSGNEQFF.

This clone was observed once. This chain connects TRBV9 to TRBJ1-3; no firm D call. V dropped 6 bases and J dropped 4 bases, with 11 bases sitting between them. The CDR3 spans 13 residues. Germline V CDR1 and CDR2: SGDLS, YYNGEE. CDR3 nucleotides: TGTGCCAGCACCGAGCTGACAGGAAACACCATATATTTT. As protein: CASTELTGNTIYF.